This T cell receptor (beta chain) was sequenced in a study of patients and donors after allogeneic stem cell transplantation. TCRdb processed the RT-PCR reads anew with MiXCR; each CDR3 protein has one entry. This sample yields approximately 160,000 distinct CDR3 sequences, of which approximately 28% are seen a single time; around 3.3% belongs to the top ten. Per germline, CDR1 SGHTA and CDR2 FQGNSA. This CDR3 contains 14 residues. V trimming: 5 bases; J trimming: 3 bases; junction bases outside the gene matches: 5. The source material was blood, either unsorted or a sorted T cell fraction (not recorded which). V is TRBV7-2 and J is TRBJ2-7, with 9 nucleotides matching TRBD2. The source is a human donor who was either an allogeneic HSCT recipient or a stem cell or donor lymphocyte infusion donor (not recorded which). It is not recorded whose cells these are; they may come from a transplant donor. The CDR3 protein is CASSRRTSVYEQYF. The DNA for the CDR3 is TGTGCCAGCAGCCGCCGGACTAGCGTCTACGAGCAGTACTTC. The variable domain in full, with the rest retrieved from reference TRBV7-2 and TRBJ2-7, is GAGVSQSPSNKVTEKGKDVELRCDPISGHTALYWYRQSLGQGLEFLIYFQGNSAPDKSGLPSDRFSAERTGGSVSTLTIQRTQQEDSAVYLCASSRRTSVYEQYFGPGTRLTVT.